Only a few counts were recorded for the clone carrying this T cell receptor beta chain. The antigen is not known. This sample stems from a study of persistence of HIV-infected CD4 T cells. The stimulus was an HIV-1 Gag 15-mer peptide pool, roughly 1 ug/peptide/mL. CD4+ T cells upregulating both CD40 ligand and CD69 were sorted as responding cells. Adults with HIV-1 started suppressive ART while chronically infected. Undetectable plasma HIV-1 RNA below 50 copies/mL lasted at least 4 years. Germline CDR1 reads MNHEY; CDR2 reads SVGAGI. This CDR3 has 15 amino acids. Trimming cost V 6 bases and J 1 base, with 13 bases left between them. The immunoSEQ assay was version 4, run in survey mode. This table comes from immunoSEQ multiplex PCR, and its TCRdb copy is limited to in-frame clones, with some not included. The sample lists under 20,000 clones; approximately 60% were seen once.

This chain connects TRBV6-5 to TRBJ1-5, with D possibly being TRBD1 (6 bases). The receptor's source is an adult woman with HIV who was CMV-seropositive. The sample was CD4+ T cells sorted from PBMCs after approximately 20-hour stimulation, taken from a patient who received antiretroviral therapy. The CDR3 sequence is CASRSGVTSNQPQHF. In DNA form, the CDR3 reads TGTGCCAGCAGATCAGGGGTAACAAGCAATCAGCCCCAGCATTTT.